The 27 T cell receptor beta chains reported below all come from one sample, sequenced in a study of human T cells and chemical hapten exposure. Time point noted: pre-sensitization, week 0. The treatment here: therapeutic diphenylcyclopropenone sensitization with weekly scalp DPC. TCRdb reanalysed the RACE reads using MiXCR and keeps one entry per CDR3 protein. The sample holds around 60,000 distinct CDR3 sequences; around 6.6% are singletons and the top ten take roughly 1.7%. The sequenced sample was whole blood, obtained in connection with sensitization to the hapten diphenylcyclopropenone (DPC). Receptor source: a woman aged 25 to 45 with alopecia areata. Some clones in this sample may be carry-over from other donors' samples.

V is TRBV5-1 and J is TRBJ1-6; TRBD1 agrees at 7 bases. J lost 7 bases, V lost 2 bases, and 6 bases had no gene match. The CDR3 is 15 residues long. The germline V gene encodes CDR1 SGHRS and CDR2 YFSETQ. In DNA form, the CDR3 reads TGCGCCAGCAGCTTTAACCGGGACAGCAATTCACCCCTCCACTTT. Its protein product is CASSFNRDSNSPLHF.

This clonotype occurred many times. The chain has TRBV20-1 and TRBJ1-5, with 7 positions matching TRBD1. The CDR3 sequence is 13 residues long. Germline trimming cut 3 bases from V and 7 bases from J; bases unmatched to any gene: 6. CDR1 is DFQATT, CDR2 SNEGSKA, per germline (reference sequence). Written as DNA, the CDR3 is TGCAGTGCTAGCCAAACGACAGGGCAGCCCCAGCATTTT. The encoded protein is CSASQTTGQPQHF.

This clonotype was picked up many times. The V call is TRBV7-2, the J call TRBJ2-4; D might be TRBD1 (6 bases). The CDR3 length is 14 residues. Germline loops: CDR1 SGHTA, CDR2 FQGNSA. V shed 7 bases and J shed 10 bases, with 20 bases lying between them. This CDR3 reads CASNYNRQDGIQYF. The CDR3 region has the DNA TGTGCCAGCAACTACAACCGACAGGACGGGATTCAGTACTTC.

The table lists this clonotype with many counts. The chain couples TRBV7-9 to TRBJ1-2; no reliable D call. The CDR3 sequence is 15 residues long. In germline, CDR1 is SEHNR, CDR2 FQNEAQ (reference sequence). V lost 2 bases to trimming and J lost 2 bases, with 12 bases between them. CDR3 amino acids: CASSLSNRLNYGYTF. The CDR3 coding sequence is TGTGCCAGCAGCTTAAGTAACAGATTAAACTATGGCTACACCTTC.

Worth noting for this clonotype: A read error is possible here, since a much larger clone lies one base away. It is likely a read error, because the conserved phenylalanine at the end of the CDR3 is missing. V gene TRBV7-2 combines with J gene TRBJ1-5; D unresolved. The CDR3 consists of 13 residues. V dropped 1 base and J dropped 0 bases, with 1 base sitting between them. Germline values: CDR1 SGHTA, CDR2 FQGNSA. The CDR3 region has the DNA TGTGCCAGCAGCTTAGTTAGCAATCAGCCCCAGCATCTT. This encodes CASSLVSNQPQHL.

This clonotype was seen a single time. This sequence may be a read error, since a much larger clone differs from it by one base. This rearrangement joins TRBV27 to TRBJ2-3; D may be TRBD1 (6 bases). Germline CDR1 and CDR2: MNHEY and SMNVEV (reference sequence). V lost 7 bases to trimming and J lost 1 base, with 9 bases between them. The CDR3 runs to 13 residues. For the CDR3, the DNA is TGTGCCAGCATTAGACAGGGCACAGATACGCAGTATTTT. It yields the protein CASIRQGTDTQYF.

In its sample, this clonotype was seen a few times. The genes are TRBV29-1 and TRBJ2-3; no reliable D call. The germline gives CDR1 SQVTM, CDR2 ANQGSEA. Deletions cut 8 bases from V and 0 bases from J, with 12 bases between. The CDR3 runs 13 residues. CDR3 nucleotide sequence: TGCAGCCTTAGACAAACTAGCACAGATACGCAGTATTTT. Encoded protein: CSLRQTSTDTQYF.

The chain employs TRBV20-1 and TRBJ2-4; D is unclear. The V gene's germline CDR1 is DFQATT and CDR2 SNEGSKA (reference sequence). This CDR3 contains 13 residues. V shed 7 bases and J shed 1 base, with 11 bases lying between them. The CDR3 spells CSVCQSAKNIQYF. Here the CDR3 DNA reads TGCAGTGTATGTCAGTCGGCCAAAAACATTCAGTACTTC.

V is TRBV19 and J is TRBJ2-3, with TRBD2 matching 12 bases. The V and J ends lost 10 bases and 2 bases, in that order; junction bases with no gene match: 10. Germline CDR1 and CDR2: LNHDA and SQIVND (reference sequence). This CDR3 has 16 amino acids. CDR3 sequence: CATMPTSGGNTDTQYF. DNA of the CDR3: TGTGCCACCATGCCTACTAGCGGGGGGAACACAGATACGCAGTATTTT.

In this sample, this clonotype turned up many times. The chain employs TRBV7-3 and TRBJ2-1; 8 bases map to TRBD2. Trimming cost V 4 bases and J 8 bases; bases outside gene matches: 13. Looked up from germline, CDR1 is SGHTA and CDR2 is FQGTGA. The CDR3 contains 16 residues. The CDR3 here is CASSYTGTRSLDEQFF. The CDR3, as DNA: TGTGCCAGCAGCTACACGGGGACTAGGTCCCTAGATGAGCAGTTCTTC.

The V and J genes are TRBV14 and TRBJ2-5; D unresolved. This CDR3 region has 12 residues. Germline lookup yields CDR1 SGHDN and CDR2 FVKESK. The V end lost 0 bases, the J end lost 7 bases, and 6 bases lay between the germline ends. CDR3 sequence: CASSQDTGTQYF. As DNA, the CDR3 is TGTGCCAGCAGCCAAGATACCGGGACCCAGTACTTC.

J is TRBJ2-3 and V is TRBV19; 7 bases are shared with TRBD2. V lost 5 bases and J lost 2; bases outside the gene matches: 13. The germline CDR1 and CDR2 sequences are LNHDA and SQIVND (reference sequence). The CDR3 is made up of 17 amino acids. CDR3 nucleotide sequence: TGTGCCAGTAGTCCCTGGGGTCTCGCGGGGGACACAGATACGCAGTATTTT. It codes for CASSPWGLAGDTDTQYF. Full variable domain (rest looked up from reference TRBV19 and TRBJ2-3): DGGITQSPKYLFRKEGQNVTLSCEQNLNHDAMYWYRQDPGQGLRLIYYSQIVNDFQKGDIAEGYSVSREKKESFPLTVTSAQKNPTAFYLCASSPWGLAGDTDTQYFGPGTRLTVL.

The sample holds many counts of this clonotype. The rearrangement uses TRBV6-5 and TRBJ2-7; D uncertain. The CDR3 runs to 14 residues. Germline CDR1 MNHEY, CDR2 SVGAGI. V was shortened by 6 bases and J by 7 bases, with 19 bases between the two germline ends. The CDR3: CASRNALWSQEQYF. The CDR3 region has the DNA TGTGCCAGCAGAAACGCTTTATGGTCCCAGGAGCAGTACTTC.

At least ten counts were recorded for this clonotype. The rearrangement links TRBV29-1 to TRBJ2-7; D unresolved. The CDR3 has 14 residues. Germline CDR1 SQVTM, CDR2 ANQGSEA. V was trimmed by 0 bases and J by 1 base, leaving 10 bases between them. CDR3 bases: TGCAGCGTTGAAGATTCGAGGCAGTCCTACGAGCAGTACTTC. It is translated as CSVEDSRQSYEQYF.

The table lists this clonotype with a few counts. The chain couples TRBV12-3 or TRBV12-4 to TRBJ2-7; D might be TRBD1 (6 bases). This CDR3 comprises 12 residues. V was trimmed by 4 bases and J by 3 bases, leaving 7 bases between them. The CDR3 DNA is TGTGCCAGCAGTTCACAGGGCTACGAGCAGTACTTC. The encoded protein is CASSSQGYEQYF.

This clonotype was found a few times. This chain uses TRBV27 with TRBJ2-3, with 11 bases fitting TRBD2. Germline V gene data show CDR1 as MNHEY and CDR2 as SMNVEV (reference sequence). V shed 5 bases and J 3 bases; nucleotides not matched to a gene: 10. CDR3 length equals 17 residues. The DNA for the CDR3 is TGTGCCAGCAGTCGGGGGGGGACTAGCGGCATTACAGATACGCAGTATTTT. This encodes CASSRGGTSGITDTQYF.

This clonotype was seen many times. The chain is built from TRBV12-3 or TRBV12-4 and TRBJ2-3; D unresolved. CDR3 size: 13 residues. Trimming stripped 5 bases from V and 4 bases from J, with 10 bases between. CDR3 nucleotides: TGTGCCAGCAGTCCCCGGGCGGCAGATACGCAGTATTTT. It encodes CASSPRAADTQYF.

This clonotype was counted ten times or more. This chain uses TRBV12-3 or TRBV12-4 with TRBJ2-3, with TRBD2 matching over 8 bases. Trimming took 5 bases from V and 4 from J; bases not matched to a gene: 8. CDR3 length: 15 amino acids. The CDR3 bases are TGTGCCAGCAGTCCCGGGGTAGCGGGGTCAGATACGCAGTATTTT. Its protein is CASSPGVAGSDTQYF.

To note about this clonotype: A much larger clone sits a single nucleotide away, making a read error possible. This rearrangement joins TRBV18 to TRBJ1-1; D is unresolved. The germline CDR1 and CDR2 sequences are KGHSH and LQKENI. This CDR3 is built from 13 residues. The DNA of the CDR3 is TGTGCCAGCTCACCAGGGGAGAACACTGACGCTTTCTTT. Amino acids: CASSPGENTDAFF.

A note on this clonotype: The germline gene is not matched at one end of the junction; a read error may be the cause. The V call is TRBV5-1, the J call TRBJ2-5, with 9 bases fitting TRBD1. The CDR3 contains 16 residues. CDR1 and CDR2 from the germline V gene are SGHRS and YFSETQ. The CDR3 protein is CANSLDTGGLEETQYF. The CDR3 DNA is TGCGCCAACAGCTTGGATACAGGGGGCTTGGAAGAGACCCAGTACTTC.

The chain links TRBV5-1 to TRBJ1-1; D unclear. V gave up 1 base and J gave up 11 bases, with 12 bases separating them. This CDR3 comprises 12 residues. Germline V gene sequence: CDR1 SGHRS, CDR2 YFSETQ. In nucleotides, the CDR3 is TGCGCCAGCAGCTTGCGGGCCACAAGGGCTTTCTTT. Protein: CASSLRATRAFF.

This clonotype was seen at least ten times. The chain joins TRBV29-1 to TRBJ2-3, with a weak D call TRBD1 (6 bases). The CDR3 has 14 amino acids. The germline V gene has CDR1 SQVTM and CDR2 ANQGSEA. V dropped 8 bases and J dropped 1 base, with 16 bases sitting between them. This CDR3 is CSTLGAVGTDTQYF. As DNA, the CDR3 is TGCAGCACCCTGGGGGCGGTCGGCACAGATACGCAGTATTTT.

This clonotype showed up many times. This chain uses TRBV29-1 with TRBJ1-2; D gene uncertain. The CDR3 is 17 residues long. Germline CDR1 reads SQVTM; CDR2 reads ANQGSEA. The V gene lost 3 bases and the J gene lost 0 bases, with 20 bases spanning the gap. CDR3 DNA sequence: TGCAGCGTTGACTCCGGACTCCACTTCGGGGCTAACTATGGCTACACCTTC. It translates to CSVDSGLHFGANYGYTF. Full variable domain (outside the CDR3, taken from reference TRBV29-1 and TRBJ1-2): SAVISQKPSRDICQRGTSLTIQCQVDSQVTMMFWYRQQPGQSLTLIATANQGSEATYESGFVIDKFPISRPNLTFSTLTVSNMSPEDSSIYLCSVDSGLHFGANYGYTFGSGTRLTVV.

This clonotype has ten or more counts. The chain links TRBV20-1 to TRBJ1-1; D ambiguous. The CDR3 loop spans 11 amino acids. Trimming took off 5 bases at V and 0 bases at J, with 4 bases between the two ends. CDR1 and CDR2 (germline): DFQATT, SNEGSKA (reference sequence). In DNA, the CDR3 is TGCAGTGCTCACTTGAACACTGAAGCTTTCTTT. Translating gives CSAHLNTEAFF.

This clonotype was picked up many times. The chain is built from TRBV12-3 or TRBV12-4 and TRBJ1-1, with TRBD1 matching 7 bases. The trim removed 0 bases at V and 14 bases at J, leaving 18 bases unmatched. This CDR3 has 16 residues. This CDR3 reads CASSLAQVSGGRGIFF. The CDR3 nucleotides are TGTGCCAGCAGTTTAGCGCAGGTGTCAGGGGGAAGGGGTATATTCTTT.

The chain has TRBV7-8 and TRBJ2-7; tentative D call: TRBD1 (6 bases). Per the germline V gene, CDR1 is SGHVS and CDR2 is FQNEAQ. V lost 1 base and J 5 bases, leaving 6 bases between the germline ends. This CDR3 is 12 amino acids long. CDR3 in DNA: TGTGCCAGCAGCTTAGACAGGGACGAGCAGTACTTC. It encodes CASSLDRDEQYF. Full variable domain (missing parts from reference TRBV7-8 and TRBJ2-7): GAGVSQSPRYKVAKRGQDVALRCDPISGHVSLFWYQQALGQGPEFLTYFQNEAQLDKSGLPSDRFFAERPEGSVSTLKIQRTQQEDSAVYLCASSLDRDEQYFGPGTRLTVT.

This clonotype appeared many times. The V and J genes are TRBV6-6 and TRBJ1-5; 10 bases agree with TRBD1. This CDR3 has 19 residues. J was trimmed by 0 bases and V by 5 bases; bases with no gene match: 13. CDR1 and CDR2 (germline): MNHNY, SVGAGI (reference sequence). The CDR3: CASSEATGTGAYSNQPQHF. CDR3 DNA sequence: TGTGCCAGCAGTGAAGCCACCGGGACAGGGGCTTATAGCAATCAGCCCCAGCATTTT.